Reported below is one T cell receptor beta chain. Its antigen remains unidentified. The PCR had 60 Vbeta and 13 Jbeta primers. Sequencing used immunoSEQ multiplex PCR; TCRdb keeps in-frame clones, though not all of them. The sample holds fewer than 95,000 clones, roughly 79% seen once. The sample is drawn from a study of cytomegalovirus exposure and HLA in healthy donors. The study's findings and limits: Earlier analysis found most TCR beta V segments productive about 87% or about 30% of the time.

The TCR originated in a young man in good health and CMV-seronegative. Material: PBMCs.

The CDR3 DNA reads as TGTGCCAGCAGCCAGAACAATGAGCAGTTCTTC. Protein sequence: CASSQNNEQFF. The rearrangement links TRBV27 to TRBJ2-1, with D uncertain. Germline V gene data show CDR1 as MNHEY and CDR2 as SMNVEV (reference sequence). Trimming pared 6 bases from V and 5 bases from J, leaving 5 bases between. This CDR3 spans 11 amino acids.